The present T cell receptor (beta chain) was sequenced within a study of blood T cells in healthy people across ages. Study-wide points: Donor CMV status was unknown, possibly confounding expanded clonotype changes.

The CDR3 loop spans 20 amino acids. Germline V gives CDR1 MGHDK, CDR2 SYGVNS. Unmatched junction bases numbered 13, after V lost 0 bases and J lost 0 bases. Combining a sample-barcoded 5' primer with a J-beta primer mix, a second PCR ran for roughly 7 to 12 cycles. Each CDR3 protein gets one entry after TCRdb re-called the 5' RACE reads with MiXCR. The repertoire includes 700,000 to 900,000 distinct CDR3 sequences, 40% to 65% of them detected once, and 41% sits in the top ten. As for this clonotype: The antigen is not known.

Peripheral blood from each donor was collected in a volume of roughly 9.8 milliliters. This TCR came from a man aged 80 or over in good health. Sequenced material: blood. The genes are TRBV25-1 and TRBJ2-1; 8 bases are shared with TRBD2. CDR3 residues: CASSEYDGRANRNSYNEQFF. As DNA, the CDR3 is TGTGCCAGCAGTGAATATGACGGGAGGGCCAATCGGAACTCCTACAATGAGCAGTTCTTC.